This TCR beta chain was profiled in a study of control samples from healthy donors and cancer patients (dated by TCRdb to 2018 to 2021). This clone was seen ten or more times. What this receptor recognizes is not known. Per-base qualities were not stored, and no clone one base away is much larger. Library method: the immunoSEQ multiplex PCR assay. In TCRdb, the immuneACCESS table is reduced to in-frame sequences with V and J assigned. These tables do not hold every clone; where another copy was compared, an unresolved V gene accounts for under half, and the others remain unexplained. This sample gives some 120,000 clones in total; over 75% of them show up just once. Around 1.7% of the sample lies in the top ten. The germline V gene encodes CDR1 SGHTA and CDR2 FQGTGA. The CDR3 goes from the cysteine to the phenylalanine over 13 residues. Left in the record is the CDR3 DNA by itself, 39 bases read in frame from the first base. Between the V and J ends, shortened by 2 bases and 0 bases respectively, the junction contains 4 bases.

The V and J genes are TRBV7-3 and TRBJ1-1; the D segment cannot be called with confidence. Sequenced input: blood. The receptor was derived from a man between 18 and 35 years old in good health. In nucleotides, the sequence is TGTGCCAGCAGCTTATTAATGAACACTGAAGCTTTCTTT. Translated, it reads CASSLLMNTEAFF.